This TCR beta chain came from a study of blood T cell repertoires in COVID-19. Methods used by the authors: Amplification of reference gene primers was used by the study to estimate nucleated cell counts. Data came from immunoSEQ multiplex PCR; TCRdb stores just in-frame clones and leaves some out. Clone size and V and J calls were adopted from that table, with D and trimming inferred from the DNA. The table has roughly 230,000 clones, more than 75% seen once. Germline CDR1 and CDR2: MNHEY and SVGAGI. The CDR3 is 15 residues long. V shed 4 bases and J 3 bases; nucleotides not matched to a gene: 9. V usage is TRBV6-5 and J usage is TRBJ2-7; 7 positions match TRBD1. Sequences were obtained from PBMCs or T cells enriched from blood (not recorded which). This sequence was found in a man younger than 45 in a cohort exposed to, infected with or recovered from COVID-19 (not recorded which). CDR3 sequence: CASSFTGVPDYEQYF. The DNA of the CDR3 is TGTGCCAGCAGTTTTACAGGGGTCCCCGACTACGAGCAGTACTTC.